Listed below are T cell receptor beta chains from one sample, sequenced in a study of blood T cell repertoires in COVID-19. TCRdb's copy holds only in-frame clones and misses some; the assay was immunoSEQ multiplex PCR. Among approximately 400,000 clones listed, 85% to 90% were seen once. The sequencing sample was made of PBMCs or T cells enriched from blood (not recorded which). The receptors were gathered from a woman between 18 and 29 years old who had recovered from COVID-19. The CDR3 runs from the conserved cysteine through the conserved F or W. A D gene is named only where the DNA matches it firmly. A row's size may be missing; if present it is once, few, many or a size class.

abundance	d_gene	v_gene	j_gene	CDR3nt	CDR3aa
few	.	TRBV4-1	TRBJ2-7	TGCGCCAGCAGCCTCGGGGCGCGGGACTCCTACGAGCAGTACTTC	CASSLGARDSYEQYF
.	TRBD1	TRBV6-5	TRBJ1-2	TGTGCCAGCAGATCCGGGACAGATTATGGCTACACCTTC	CASRSGTDYGYTF
.	.	TRBV30	TRBJ2-4	TGTGCCTGGAGTATGAACAGGGAGAGCATTCAGTACTTC	CAWSMNRESIQYF
.	.	TRBV21-1	TRBJ2-7	TGTGCCAGCAGCATAAGGGGGCAGAACCACGAGCAGTACTTC	CASSIRGQNHEQYF
.	.	TRBV25-1	TRBJ1-1	TGTGCCAGCAGTGAATATAATATAGGGACTAAAAACACTGAAGCTTTCTTT	CASSEYNIGTKNTEAFF
.	.	TRBV2	TRBJ1-4	TGTGCCAGCAGTGATTTTCGGGGGGGTGAAAAACTGTTTTTT	CASSDFRGGEKLFF
.	TRBD1	TRBV28	TRBJ1-3	TGTGCCAGCAGACAGGGGGCTGGAAACACCATATATTTT	CASRQGAGNTIYF
.	.	TRBV7-9	TRBJ2-3	TGTGCCAGCAGCTTATCTTTAGGGGAAGGACTAAGCACAGATACGCAGTATTTT	CASSLSLGEGLSTDTQYF
.	.	TRBV30	TRBJ2-1	TGTGCCTGGACAACGTATGGACTCAAAGGGGGTGAGCAGTTCTTC	CAWTTYGLKGGEQFF
.	.	TRBV6-1	TRBJ1-1	TGTGCCAGCAGTGAATCCCGGACAGAGTTAATTGAAGCTTTCTTT	CASSESRTELIEAFF
.	.	TRBV28	TRBJ2-2	TGTGCCAGCAGTTTAAGGCTCAAAGGGAGTTGGGACACCGGGGAGCTGTTTTTT	CASSLRLKGSWDTGELFF
.	.	TRBV6-5	TRBJ2-7	TGTGCCAGCAGTCCTGCCTACGAGCAGTACTTC	CASSPAYEQYF
.	TRBD1	TRBV5-6	TRBJ1-5	TGTGCCAGCAGCTTTACCGGGACAGGGGACAATCAGCCCCAGCATTTT	CASSFTGTGDNQPQHF
few	.	TRBV4-3	TRBJ1-2	TGCGCCAGCAGCCACAGGGGCTACTATGGCTACACCTTC	CASSHRGYYGYTF
.	.	TRBV5-1	TRBJ2-7	TGCGCCAGCAGTTCCGGGACTGGCTCCTACGAGCAGTACTTC	CASSSGTGSYEQYF
.	.	TRBV15	TRBJ2-7	TGTGCCACCGCCGCAGGGGGGCTCCCCTACGAGCAGTACTTC	CATAAGGLPYEQYF
.	.	TRBV15	TRBJ1-1	TGTGCCACCAGCAGATCCCGCGACACTGAAGCTTTCTTT	CATSRSRDTEAFF
.	TRBD1	TRBV19	TRBJ1-1	TGTGCCAGTAGTTTAACAGGGGGCACTGAAGCTTTCTTT	CASSLTGGTEAFF
.	.	TRBV7-9	TRBJ1-6	TGTGCCAGCAGTAGTTATCCCCTCCACTTT	CASSSYPLHF
.	.	TRBV7-9	TRBJ1-1	TGTGCCAGCAGCCCTGGGCAGGGAGGCACTGAAGCTTTCTTT	CASSPGQGGTEAFF
.	.	TRBV21-1	TRBJ2-7	TGTGCCAGCAGCAAACTTCCGGACAGGGGGGCCTACGAGCAGTACTTC	CASSKLPDRGAYEQYF
few	.	TRBV7-2	TRBJ1-3	TGTGCCAGCAGCCCCCTCGGGAACACCATATATTTT	CASSPLGNTIYF
.	TRBD1	TRBV11-1	TRBJ1-4	TGTGCCAGCAGCCGGGACAGAATTAATGAAAAACTGTTTTTT	CASSRDRINEKLFF
.	TRBD1	TRBV18	TRBJ1-4	TGTGCCAGCTCAGCCGGGGACAGGGAAAAACTGTTTTTT	CASSAGDREKLFF
.	.	TRBV4-3	TRBJ1-5	TGCGCCAGCAGCCAAGATTTGACAGTATCTAATCAGCCCCAGCATTTT	CASSQDLTVSNQPQHF
.	TRBD2	TRBV7-3	TRBJ2-3	TGTGCCAGCAGCCCTAGCGGGGCCGATACGCAGTATTTT	CASSPSGADTQYF
.	.	TRBV7-8	TRBJ2-6	TGTGCCAGCAGCTTAGCTGCGATCTCTGGGGCCAACGTCCTGACTTTC	CASSLAAISGANVLTF
.	TRBD2	TRBV9	TRBJ2-5	TGTGCCAGTGCGGGGGGGCCCCAAGAGACCCAGTACTTC	CASAGGPQETQYF
once	TRBD2	TRBV4-2	TRBJ2-2	TGTGCCAGCAGCCGCAAACCTAGCGGGGGAGAAGCGAACACCGGGGAGCTGTTTTTT	CASSRKPSGGEANTGELFF
.	.	TRBV12-3/TRBV12-4	TRBJ2-5	TGTGCCAGCAGGCCGGACACTCAAGAGACCCAGTACTTC	CASRPDTQETQYF
.	TRBD1	TRBV28	TRBJ2-7	TGTGCCAGCAGTTTAATCTGGACAGGGTTATACGAGCAGTACTTC	CASSLIWTGLYEQYF
.	TRBD1	TRBV11-2	TRBJ1-5	TGTGCCAGCAGCATAGGGACAGGGTCAGGGGATCAGCCCCAGCATTTT	CASSIGTGSGDQPQHF
.	.	TRBV5-5	TRBJ2-7	TGTGCCAGCAGCTTGGTAAGCACCTACGAGCAGTACTTC	CASSLVSTYEQYF
few	.	TRBV9	TRBJ1-3	TGTGCCAGCAGCTCGACTACCCCAGGGGTAGCAGGAAACACCATATATTTT	CASSSTTPGVAGNTIYF
.	.	TRBV28	TRBJ2-7	TGTGCCAGCAGTGGATACCAGGGCGGTAAAGCTTACGAGCAGTACTTC	CASSGYQGGKAYEQYF
few	.	TRBV6-5	TRBJ1-1	TGTGCCAGCAGCCGAGGAAAGACTGGTGAAGCTTTCTTT	CASSRGKTGEAFF
.	TRBD2	TRBV30	TRBJ2-2	TGTGCCTGGAGTGTACCTCTAGCGGGGGGGGCGAACACCGGGGAGCTGTTTTTT	CAWSVPLAGGANTGELFF
.	.	TRBV15	TRBJ2-7	TGTGCCACCAGCAGAGATCCCCAGGGCTTCTACGAGCAGTACTTC	CATSRDPQGFYEQYF
.	TRBD1	TRBV9	TRBJ1-6	TGTGCCAGCAGCGCGGGACAGGGCCATTCACCCCTCCACTTT	CASSAGQGHSPLHF
.	TRBD1	TRBV2	TRBJ2-3	TGTGCCAGCGCTGGACAGGCCCTAACGAGGACAGATACGCAGTATTTT	CASAGQALTRTDTQYF